This T cell receptor beta chain was captured by sequencing in a study of CD8+ T cells in alopecia areata. Study-level points and caveats: Clonality in the scalp and expanded CD8+ clones ranked among the top 100 were significantly decreased by tofacitinib.

Treatment defined: oral pan-JAK inhibitor, 5-10 mg twice daily. The CDR3 runs to 11 residues. Trimming took off 3 bases at V and 4 bases at J, with 7 bases between the two ends. Germline V gene sequence: CDR1 SQVTM, CDR2 ANQGSEA. Isolated RNA was reverse transcribed into cDNA used as the sequencing template. Only in-frame clones appear in the TCRdb table, and some are missing; sequencing was by immunoSEQ multiplex PCR. The table shows some 240,000 clones, with less than 75% occurring only once. In the case of this clone: Its antigen is undetermined. This same CDR3 is encoded by further DNA sequences in the sample.

Source: CD4+ T cells sorted from blood, taken at week 4, from a patient treated with tofacitinib. The rearrangement joins TRBV29-1 to TRBJ2-7; D gene uncertain. This clonotype originated in a human donor with alopecia areata. CDR3 residues: CSVDAGYEQYF. CDR3 DNA: TGCAGCGTTGACGCTGGGTACGAGCAGTACTTC.